Below, 31 T cell receptor beta chains from the same sample are listed, as sequenced in a study of cytomegalovirus exposure and HLA in healthy donors. The PCR had 60 Vbeta and 13 Jbeta primers. Clones were read by immunoSEQ multiplex PCR, and TCRdb kept only the in-frame ones, dropping some. There are roughly 170,000 clones in the sample; approximately 75% occur only once, and around 1.5% lies in the top ten. The specimen was PBMCs. These receptors all come from a girl between 10 and 17 years old in good health and CMV-seronegative.

The genes are TRBV9 and TRBJ2-1; 8 bases are shared with TRBD2. CDR1 is SGDLS and CDR2 is YYNGEE in the germline V gene. V gave up 3 bases and J gave up 1 base; unmatched junction bases: 3. This CDR3 is built from 15 residues. CDR3 protein: CASSAGGLSYNEQFF. For the CDR3, the DNA is TGTGCCAGCAGCGCGGGGGGGCTTTCCTACAATGAGCAGTTCTTC.

This clone was seen just once. V and J are TRBV2 and TRBJ2-3; 12 bases map to TRBD2. The germline gives CDR1 SNHLY, CDR2 FYNNEI. This CDR3 comprises 17 residues. Losses at the gene ends were 1 base for V and 4 bases for J; bases not matched to a gene: 6. The CDR3 DNA is TGTGCCAGCAGTGAAGTTTGGGCTAGCGGGGGGGCAGATACGCAGTATTTT. Its translation is CASSEVWASGGADTQYF.

This chain connects TRBV18 to TRBJ1-1, with 7 bases lining up with TRBD1. This CDR3 has 16 amino acids. Germline values: CDR1 KGHSH, CDR2 LQKENI. V trimming: 6 bases; J trimming: 3 bases; junction bases outside the gene matches: 13. In nucleotides, the CDR3 is TGTGCCAGCTCCCCCTGGACAGGAATGGGGGACACTGAAGCTTTCTTT. It encodes CASSPWTGMGDTEAFF.

This sequence joins TRBV30 and TRBJ2-5, with TRBD1 as a possible D gene (5 bases). The V and J ends lost 1 base and 4 bases respectively, with 10 bases between them. This CDR3 region has 13 residues. Looked up from germline, CDR1 is GTSNPN and CDR2 is SVGIG (reference sequence). The CDR3 coding sequence is TGTGCCTGGAGTGACCAGGGCAGAGAGACCCAGTACTTC. It encodes CAWSDQGRETQYF.

The CDR3 loop reads CASPTTEAFF. CDR3 bases: TGTGCCAGCCCTACTACTGAAGCTTTCTTT. The chain joins TRBV6-5 to TRBJ1-1; D is undetermined. The CDR3 extends over 10 amino acids. Deletions cut 8 bases from V and 5 bases from J, with 6 bases between. Germline CDR1 MNHEY, CDR2 SVGAGI.

The chain couples TRBV14 to TRBJ1-1; D unresolved. The V and J ends lost 4 bases and 3 bases respectively, with 12 bases between them. The CDR3 totals 14 residues. CDR1 and CDR2 (germline): SGHDN, FVKESK. CDR3: CASSRRDLYTEAFF. In DNA, the CDR3 is TGTGCCAGCAGCCGCCGGGATCTTTACACTGAAGCTTTCTTT.

The V and J genes are TRBV7-2 and TRBJ2-7; the match to TRBD2 covers 8 bases. CDR3 length: 15 residues. The V and J ends lost 5 bases and 4 bases, in that order; junction bases with no gene match: 10. CDR1 is SGHTA and CDR2 is FQGNSA in the germline V gene. For the CDR3, the DNA is TGTGCCAGCAGCCCCACCGGTAGCGGGGTTTACGAGCAGTACTTC. This translates into CASSPTGSGVYEQYF.

The genes are TRBV19 and TRBJ2-3, with D unresolved. The ends were cut back, 4 bases at V and 9 bases at J, with 8 bases in the middle. Looked up from germline, CDR1 is LNHDA and CDR2 is SQIVND (reference sequence). CDR3 length: 11 residues. The CDR3: CASSNLVTQYF. CDR3 bases: TGTGCCAGTAGTAATTTAGTCACGCAGTATTTT.

The V call is TRBV2, the J call TRBJ1-2; TRBD1 is a possible D gene (5 bases). Germline V lookup: CDR1 SNHLY, CDR2 FYNNEI. The CDR3 covers 12 residues. V lost 9 bases, J lost 6 bases, and 14 bases lay in between. CDR3 region: CARPLGGNGYTF. For the CDR3, the DNA is TGTGCCAGACCTCTGGGGGGGAATGGCTACACCTTC.

The chain carries TRBV14 and TRBJ2-6; 8 bases map to TRBD1. The germline gives CDR1 SGHDN, CDR2 FVKESK. The CDR3 is 14 residues long. V was pared by 6 bases and J by 8 bases, with 6 bases of the junction left unmatched. In DNA, the CDR3 is TGTGCCAGCAGACAGGGGGGCACTCCCAACGTCCTGACTTTC. Translated, it gives CASRQGGTPNVLTF.

This CDR3 is CASSIVGENTEAFF. The CDR3 DNA reads TGTGCCAGTAGTATTGTAGGGGAAAATACTGAAGCTTTCTTT. V usage is TRBV19 and J usage is TRBJ1-1, with D possibly being TRBD1 (5 bases). CDR1 and CDR2 from the germline V gene are LNHDA and SQIVND (reference sequence). The CDR3 runs 14 residues. V was pared by 3 bases and J by 5 bases, with 13 bases between.

The chain is built from TRBV5-6 and TRBJ1-3, with 7 bases matching TRBD1. V shed 0 bases, J shed 3 bases, and the junction held 3 bases outside the gene matches. Germline V gene lookup returns CDR1 SGHDT and CDR2 YYEEEE. There are 15 residues in the CDR3. The CDR3 DNA follows: TGTGCCAGCAGCTTGGTTTACAGGGGTGGAAACACCATATATTTT. This codes for CASSLVYRGGNTIYF. Looking up the rest from reference TRBV5-6 and TRBJ1-3 gives the full variable domain: DAGVTQSPTHLIKTRGQQVTLRCSPKSGHDTVSWYQQALGQGPQFIFQYYEEEERQRGNFPDRFSGHQFPNYSSELNVNALLLGDSALYLCASSLVYRGGNTIYFGEGSWLTVV.

This clone was counted only a few times. This sequence joins TRBV15 and TRBJ1-5; D may be TRBD1 (5 bases). The CDR3 sequence is 17 residues long. V was clipped by 0 bases and J by 1 base, with 13 bases between them. Per the germline V gene, CDR1 is LNHNV and CDR2 is YYDKDF (reference sequence). The CDR3 spells CATSRDRAQGSNQPQHF. CDR3 bases: TGTGCCACCAGCAGAGATCGAGCGCAGGGAAGCAATCAGCCCCAGCATTTT.

This chain joins TRBV5-1 and TRBJ2-7; D may be TRBD2 (6 bases). The CDR3 sequence is 13 residues long. Germline V lookup: CDR1 SGHRS, CDR2 YFSETQ. V lost 3 bases and J 2 bases, leaving 9 bases between the germline ends. CDR3 nucleotide sequence: TGCGCCAGCAGCTGGGGGGTCACCTACGAGCAGTACTTC. Translation: CASSWGVTYEQYF.

This clone was observed a single time. The conserved final phenylalanine or tryptophan is absent from the CDR3, which likely points to a read error. V is TRBV28 and J is TRBJ1-2; no clear D gene. CDR3 length equals 13 residues. Per the germline V gene, CDR1 is MDHEN and CDR2 is SYDVKM. Trimming stripped 7 bases from V and 3 bases from J, with 12 bases between. The CDR3 DNA reads TGTGCCAGCACCCAGGAAAGGGACTATGGCTACACCCTC. This codes for CASTQERDYGYTL.

The rearrangement joins TRBV6-5 to TRBJ2-7; possible D gene TRBD1, 7 bases. The CDR3 is 15 amino acids. Trimming cost V 2 bases and J 2 bases, with 13 bases left between them. Per germline, CDR1 MNHEY and CDR2 SVGAGI. Here the CDR3 reads CASSYTAGGPYEQYF. The DNA for the CDR3 is TGTGCCAGCAGTTACACGGCAGGGGGGCCCTACGAGCAGTACTTC.

The chain employs TRBV25-1 and TRBJ1-1, with 9 bases that match TRBD1. V lost 3 bases, J lost 3 bases, and 8 bases stayed unmatched. This CDR3 contains 16 residues. Germline-derived CDR1 and CDR2 are MGHDK and SYGVNS. The CDR3 DNA reads TGTGCCAGCAGTGACCGCCTTACAGGGGGCTACACTGAAGCTTTCTTT. Its translation is CASSDRLTGGYTEAFF.

This clone was found a few times. This chain connects TRBV5-1 to TRBJ2-7; 11 bases align to TRBD2. Trimming took 4 bases from V and 4 from J; bases not matched to a gene: 10. This CDR3 contains 16 residues. Germline CDR1 reads SGHRS; CDR2 reads YFSETQ. In DNA form, the CDR3 reads TGCGCCAGCAGCCCCACCCCGGGACTAGCGGTTTACGAGCAGTACTTC. Amino acids: CASSPTPGLAVYEQYF.

V gene TRBV18 combines with J gene TRBJ2-1; possibly TRBD2 for D (6 bases). Germline-derived CDR1 and CDR2 are KGHSH and LQKENI. V was trimmed by 3 bases and J by 8 bases, leaving 11 bases between them. CDR3 length: 13 residues. CDR3 loop: CASSPLAIDEQFF. CDR3 bases: TGTGCCAGCTCACCCCTAGCGATCGATGAGCAGTTCTTC.

The gene calls are TRBV5-1 and TRBJ2-7, with TRBD1 as a possible D gene (5 bases). This CDR3 is built from 13 residues. Germline V gene data show CDR1 as SGHRS and CDR2 as YFSETQ. Trimming shortened V by 4 bases and J by 5 bases, and 13 bases separated the two germline ends. This CDR3 reads CASSPALRDEQYF. The CDR3 DNA reads as TGCGCCAGCAGCCCAGCGCTCAGGGACGAGCAGTACTTC.

This clone has only a few counts. The sample holds other DNA sequences that translate to the same CDR3. This chain links TRBV5-6 with TRBJ1-1; D ambiguous. CDR3 length: 12 residues. CDR1 and CDR2 (germline): SGHDT, YYEEEE. V was trimmed by 4 bases and J by 1 base, leaving 5 bases between them. CDR3 loop: CASSTGNTEAFF. Written as DNA, the CDR3 is TGTGCCAGCAGCACGGGGAACACTGAAGCTTTCTTT.

To note about this clone: Relative to the germline gene, one junction end is altered; a read error may explain this. In DNA form, the CDR3 reads TGTGCCTGGAGTGTACAGAGTTGGGACCCCAGGGACTATGGCTACAACTTC. Residues: CAWSVQSWDPRDYGYNF. The chain has TRBV30 and TRBJ1-2, with D tentatively TRBD1 (5 bases). This CDR3 is 17 amino acids long. Germline CDR1 is GTSNPN and CDR2 is SVGIG (reference sequence).

This clone was recorded a few times. The J gene is TRBJ1-6, the V gene TRBV5-1; 9 bases fit TRBD1. This CDR3 spans 15 amino acids. J was trimmed by 6 bases and V by 3 bases; bases with no gene match: 4. Germline V lookup: CDR1 SGHRS, CDR2 YFSETQ. CDR3 region: CASSSGQGVNSPLHF. The CDR3 DNA reads TGCGCCAGCAGCTCGGGACAGGGAGTTAATTCACCCCTCCACTTT.

V usage is TRBV2 and J usage is TRBJ2-2; 8 bases fit TRBD2. Germline values: CDR1 SNHLY, CDR2 FYNNEI. V shed 5 bases and J 5 bases; nucleotides not matched to a gene: 10. CDR3 length: 16 amino acids. CDR3 sequence reads: CASSTSRGGKTGELFF. CDR3 in DNA: TGTGCCAGCAGTACCTCCCGGGGGGGGAAGACCGGGGAGCTGTTTTTT.

The chain uses TRBV4-2 and TRBJ1-2; perhaps TRBD1 as D (6 bases). Germline CDR1 LGHNA, CDR2 YNFKEQ. V lost 0 bases and J 0 bases, leaving 11 bases between the germline ends. The CDR3 is 16 residues long. The CDR3 nucleotides read TGTGCCAGCAGCCAAGATGGAGGACAGACTAACTATGGCTACACCTTC. Its protein product is CASSQDGGQTNYGYTF.

J is TRBJ1-1 and V is TRBV9; the D gene is possibly TRBD1 (5 bases). The CDR3 length is 13 residues. Deletions cut 0 bases from V and 9 bases from J, with 12 bases between. Germline V gives CDR1 SGDLS, CDR2 YYNGEE. The CDR3 loop reads CASSVAERGQAFF. Here the CDR3 DNA reads TGTGCCAGCAGCGTAGCTGAAAGGGGTCAAGCTTTCTTT.

This sequence joins TRBV25-1 and TRBJ1-2; D may be TRBD1 (5 bases). CDR1 and CDR2 from the germline V gene are MGHDK and SYGVNS. This CDR3 spans 17 amino acids. V dropped 1 base and J dropped 6 bases, with 21 bases sitting between them. CDR3 in DNA: TGTGCCAGCAGTGAATCCGGTAGCCGACAGACAATAAATGGCTACACCTTC. Its protein product is CASSESGSRQTINGYTF.

A few counts support this clone. V is TRBV28 and J is TRBJ2-2; TRBD2 is a possible D gene (6 bases). There are 12 residues in the CDR3. Germline V gene data show CDR1 as MDHEN and CDR2 as SYDVKM. Trimming left V 6 bases short and J 15 bases short, with 17 bases between. CDR3 amino acids: CASSLGGPGVFF. The CDR3, as DNA: TGTGCCAGCAGCCTGGGAGGACCTGGGGTGTTTTTT.

The V gene is TRBV9, the J gene TRBJ2-7; TRBD1 agrees at 9 bases. The CDR3 extends over 14 amino acids. V was pared by 0 bases and J by 6 bases, with 4 bases of the junction left unmatched. From germline, CDR1 is SGDLS and CDR2 YYNGEE. Here the CDR3 reads CASSVGWTGVEQYF. The CDR3 DNA follows: TGTGCCAGCAGCGTAGGGTGGACAGGGGTCGAGCAGTACTTC. The full variable domain, in which reference TRBV9 and TRBJ2-7 provide the parts outside the CDR3, is DSGVTQTPKHLITATGQRVTLRCSPRSGDLSVYWYQQSLDQGLQFLIQYYNGEERAKGNILERFSAQQFPDLHSELNLSSLELGDSALYFCASSVGWTGVEQYFGPGTRLTVT.

This clone was seen a few times. The chain combines TRBV9 with TRBJ2-1; maybe TRBD2 (5 bases). V was shortened by 4 bases and J by 9 bases, with 14 bases between the two germline ends. Germline assignment: CDR1 SGDLS and CDR2 YYNGEE. The CDR3 is made up of 13 amino acids. Here the CDR3 reads CASSQPGWGEQFF. The CDR3 DNA reads as TGTGCCAGCAGCCAACCGGGGTGGGGTGAGCAGTTCTTC.

The table lists this clone with a count of one. The rearrangement joins TRBV27 to TRBJ2-7, with D perhaps matching TRBD2 (6 bases). Germline V gene lookup returns CDR1 MNHEY and CDR2 SMNVEV (reference sequence). Trimming shortened V by 5 bases and J by 7 bases, and 12 bases separated the two germline ends. The CDR3 has 12 amino acids. The CDR3 nucleotides read TGTGCCAGCAGTACGGGGGATAGGGAGCAGTACTTC. Protein: CASSTGDREQYF.